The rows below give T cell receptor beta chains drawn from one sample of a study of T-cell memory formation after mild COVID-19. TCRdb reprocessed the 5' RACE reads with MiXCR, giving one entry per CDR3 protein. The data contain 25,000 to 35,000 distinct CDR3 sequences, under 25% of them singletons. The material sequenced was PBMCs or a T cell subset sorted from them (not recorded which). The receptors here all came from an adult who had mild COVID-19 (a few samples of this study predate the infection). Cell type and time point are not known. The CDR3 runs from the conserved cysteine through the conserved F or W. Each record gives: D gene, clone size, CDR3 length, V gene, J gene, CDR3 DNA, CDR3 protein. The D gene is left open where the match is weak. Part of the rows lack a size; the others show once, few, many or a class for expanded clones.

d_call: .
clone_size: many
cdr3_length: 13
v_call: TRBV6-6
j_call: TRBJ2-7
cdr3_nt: TGTGCCAGCAGTCGGGGCCAACTGTACGAGCAGTACTTC
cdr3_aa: CASSRGQLYEQYF

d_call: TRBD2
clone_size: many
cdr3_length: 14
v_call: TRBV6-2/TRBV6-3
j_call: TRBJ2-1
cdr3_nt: TGTGCCAGCAGTTACGGGACTAGAGTCAGTGAGCAGTTCTTC
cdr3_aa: CASSYGTRVSEQFF

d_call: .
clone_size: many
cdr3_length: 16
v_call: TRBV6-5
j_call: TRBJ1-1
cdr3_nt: TGTGCCAGCAGTTACGACTCAGGGAGAAGGAACACTGAAGCTTTCTTT
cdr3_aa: CASSYDSGRRNTEAFF

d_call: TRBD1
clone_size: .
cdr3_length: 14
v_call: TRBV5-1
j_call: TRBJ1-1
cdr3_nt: TGCGCCAGCAGCCCCGGACAGGGGAACACTGAAGCTTTCTTT
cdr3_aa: CASSPGQGNTEAFF

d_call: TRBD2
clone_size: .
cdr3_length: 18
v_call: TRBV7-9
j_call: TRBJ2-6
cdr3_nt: TGTGCCAGCAGCTTGCTAGCGGATACTAGCTCTGGGGCCAACGTCCTGACTTTC
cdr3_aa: CASSLLADTSSGANVLTF

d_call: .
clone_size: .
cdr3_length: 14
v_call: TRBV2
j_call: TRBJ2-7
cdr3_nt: TGTGCCAGCAGAGACACTTACGAGACCTACGAGCAGTACTTC
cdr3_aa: CASRDTYETYEQYF

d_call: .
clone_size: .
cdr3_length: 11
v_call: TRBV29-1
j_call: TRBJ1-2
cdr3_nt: TGCAGCGTGATTCGGGACTATGGCTACACCTTC
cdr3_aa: CSVIRDYGYTF

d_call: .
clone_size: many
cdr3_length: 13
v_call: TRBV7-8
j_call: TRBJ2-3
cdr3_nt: TGTGCCAGCAGCTTGGGTAGCGACCATACGCAGTATTTT
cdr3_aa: CASSLGSDHTQYF

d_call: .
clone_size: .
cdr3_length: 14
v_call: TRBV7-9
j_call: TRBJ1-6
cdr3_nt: TGTGCCAGCAGCTTAGTTGGGGGGGCATCACCCCTCCACTTT
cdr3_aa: CASSLVGGASPLHF

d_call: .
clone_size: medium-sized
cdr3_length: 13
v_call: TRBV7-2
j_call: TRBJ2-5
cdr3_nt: TGTGCCAGCAGCCGGGGGACGGTTGAGACCCAGTACTTC
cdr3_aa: CASSRGTVETQYF

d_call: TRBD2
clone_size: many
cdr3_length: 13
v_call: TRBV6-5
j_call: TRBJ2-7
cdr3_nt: TGTGCCAGCAAACTAGCGGGCCCCTACGAGCAGTACTTC
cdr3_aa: CASKLAGPYEQYF

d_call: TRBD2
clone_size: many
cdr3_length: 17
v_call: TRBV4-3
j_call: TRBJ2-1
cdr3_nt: TGCGCCAGCAGCCAAGATCATGAGACTAGCGCGTACAATGAGCAGTTCTTC
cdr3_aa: CASSQDHETSAYNEQFF

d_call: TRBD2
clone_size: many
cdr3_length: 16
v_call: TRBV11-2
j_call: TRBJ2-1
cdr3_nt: TGTGCCAGCAGCTTAGTGGTCGGGAGGACCTACAATGAGCAGTTCTTC
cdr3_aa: CASSLVVGRTYNEQFF

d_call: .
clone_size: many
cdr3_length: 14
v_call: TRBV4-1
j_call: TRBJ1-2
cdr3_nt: TGCGCCAGCAGCCAAGTTGGCAGAAACTATGGCTACACCTTC
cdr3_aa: CASSQVGRNYGYTF